This T cell receptor (beta chain) was retrieved from a study of blood T cell repertoires in COVID-19 (dated by TCRdb to 2019 to 2021). A note on the overall study: Samples from collaborators originated in the United States, Italy and Spain and spanned both the acute and convalescent phases of COVID-19. The prospective study material was composed of cDNA or gDNA derived from T cells, B-cell-depleted T cells, or PBMCs. The dataset comprised deeply sampled blood TCRbeta repertoires from subjects exposed to, actively infected with, or recovered from COVID-19. The repertoires were released in a freely available public database intended as a resource for research on the immune response to SARS-CoV-2. Samples were obtained from the ongoing ImmuneRACE study (first 160 participants) and from 1,254 subjects provided by 6 global collaborators. Sample metadata almost always included a de-identified subject ID, COVID-19 status, age in years and sex. Where available, HLA class I and class II types were obtained from metadata supplied by the sample provider rather than from assay-based typing. The full study reports these points: How much clinical and demographic metadata was included differed by source and by participant, and the metadata was provided uncurated.

TCRbeta CDR3 regions were amplified from genomic DNA using the immunoSEQ Assay, a bias-controlled multiplex PCR. The original methods were these. The number of nucleated cells in each sample was estimated from the amplification of reference gene primers within the assay. To quantify the absolute abundance of each unique TCRbeta CDR3 rearrangement, sequence reads were collapsed and filtered. For each sample, productive Simpson clonality was calculated as the square root of Simpson's diversity index over productive rearrangements. TCRdb obtained this table from immuneACCESS and retained in-frame rearrangements with V and J assigned. These tables miss some clones; where compared with another copy, unresolved V genes account for less than half of the shortfall, and the remainder is unexplained. That table is the source of V, J and clone size, and D and trimming were worked out from the DNA. This sample lists 350,000 to 400,000 clones; over 75% were detected once. Of the sample, approximately 0.96% is held by the ten largest clones.

The germline V gene gives CDR1 as SGHRS and CDR2 as YFSETQ. V is pared back by 0 bases and J by 13 bases, with 16 bases lying between the germline termini. The CDR3 numbers 13 residues from cysteine through phenylalanine. CDR3 DNA only is kept here, 39 bases in frame from base 1. Details on this clone: It has no known antigen specificity. Base qualities are not at hand, and no much larger clone is one base apart.

Participants in the prospective study were aged about 18 to 89 years, lived in 24 United States geographic areas, and enrolled through a virtual design. Cohort assignment in the prospective study relied on participant-reported clinical history from a screening survey and a study questionnaire. Each participant in the prospective study had whole blood, serum and a nasopharyngeal or oropharyngeal swab collected by mobile phlebotomists. Over an approximately 2-month period, participants in the prospective study had the option of providing additional blood draws and questionnaires. Prospective study blood samples were shipped either frozen or at room temperature before DNA extraction.

The rearrangement combines TRBV5-1 with TRBJ1-2; confidence is insufficient to name the D gene. The sample was PBMCs or T cells enriched from blood (not recorded which). The sequence was obtained from a woman between 25 and 40 years old with acute COVID-19. The base sequence is TGCGCCAGCAGCTTGGAGGCGCCAGGTCGGGGCACCTTC. This codes for CASSLEAPGRGTF.